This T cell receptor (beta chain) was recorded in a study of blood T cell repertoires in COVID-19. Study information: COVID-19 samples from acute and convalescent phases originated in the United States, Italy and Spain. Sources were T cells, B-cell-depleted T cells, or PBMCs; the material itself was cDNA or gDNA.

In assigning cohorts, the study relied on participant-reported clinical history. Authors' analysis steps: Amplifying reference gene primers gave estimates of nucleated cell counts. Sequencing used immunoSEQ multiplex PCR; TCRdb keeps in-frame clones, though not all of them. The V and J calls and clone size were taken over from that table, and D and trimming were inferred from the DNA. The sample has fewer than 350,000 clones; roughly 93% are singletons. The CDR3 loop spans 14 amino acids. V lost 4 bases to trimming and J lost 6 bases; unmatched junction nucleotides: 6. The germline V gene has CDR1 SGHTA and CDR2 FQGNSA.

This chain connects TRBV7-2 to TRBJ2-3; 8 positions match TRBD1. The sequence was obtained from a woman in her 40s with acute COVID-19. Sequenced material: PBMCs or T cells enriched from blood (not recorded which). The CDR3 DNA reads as TGTGCCAGCAGCTCCCAGGGGGCGCGTGATACGCAGTATTTT. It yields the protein CASSSQGARDTQYF.